The 8 T cell receptor beta chains listed next were all sequenced from one sample in a study of blood T cell repertoires in COVID-19. Data came from immunoSEQ multiplex PCR; TCRdb stores just in-frame clones and leaves some out. The table records some 79,000 clones, more than 85% of them present only once. The specimen sequenced was peripheral blood. These receptors originate from a man between 65 and 85 years old with active or convalescent COVID-19.

The chain has TRBV19 and TRBJ2-7, with D perhaps TRBD2 (5 bases). The V end lost 6 bases, the J end lost 6 bases, and 24 bases lay between the germline ends. In germline, CDR1 is LNHDA, CDR2 SQIVND (reference sequence). The CDR3 contains 16 residues. The CDR3 spells CASRREKPGFPSEQYF. The CDR3, as DNA: TGTGCCAGTAGGAGGGAGAAACCGGGTTTTCCCTCCGAGCAGTACTTC.

This clone occurred once. The gene calls are TRBV5-1 and TRBJ2-3, with 9 bases lining up with TRBD2. From germline, CDR1 is SGHRS and CDR2 YFSETQ. V gave up 0 bases and J gave up 2 bases; unmatched junction bases: 4. CDR3 size: 16 residues. CDR3 amino acids: CASSLGAGGNTDTQYF. As DNA, the CDR3 is TGCGCCAGCAGCTTGGGAGCGGGAGGCAACACAGATACGCAGTATTTT.

The V call is TRBV5-8, the J call TRBJ2-5, with D uncertain. Trimming took off 3 bases at V and 2 bases at J, with 5 bases between the two ends. Germline CDR1 SGHTS, CDR2 YDEGEE. This CDR3 has 12 residues. For the CDR3, the DNA is TGTGCCAGCAGCTATATACAAGAGACCCAGTACTTC. Translation: CASSYIQETQYF.

This clone was found once. This rearrangement joins TRBV7-3 to TRBJ2-1; possible D gene TRBD2, 6 bases. The CDR3 loop spans 15 amino acids. V lost 1 base and J lost 7, with 14 bases in between. Looked up from germline, CDR1 is SGHTA and CDR2 is FQGTGA. CDR3 sequence reads: CASSLSRGTGNEQFF. The CDR3 nucleotides are TGTGCCAGCAGCTTAAGCCGCGGGACTGGTAATGAGCAGTTCTTC. Full variable domain (remainder filled in from reference TRBV7-3 and TRBJ2-1): GAGVSQTPSNKVTEKGKYVELRCDPISGHTALYWYRQSLGQGPEFLIYFQGTGAADDSGLPNDRFFAVRPEGSVSTLKIQRTERGDSAVYLCASSLSRGTGNEQFFGPGTRLTVL.

The CDR3 DNA reads as TGTGCCAGCAGTACTCAAGTGGAGGCACCCGGTGAAGCTTTCTTT. Translated, it gives CASSTQVEAPGEAFF. The V gene is TRBV6-5, the J gene TRBJ1-1; D gene uncertain. This CDR3 spans 15 amino acids. V was pared by 5 bases and J by 7 bases, with 20 bases between. The germline gives CDR1 MNHEY, CDR2 SVGAGI.

This chain links TRBV28 with TRBJ1-2; 9 bases align to TRBD1. Germline CDR1 and CDR2: MDHEN and SYDVKM. Trimming removed 5 bases from V and 7 bases from J; junction bases left unmatched: 5. The CDR3 has 13 amino acids. The DNA of the CDR3 is TGTGCCAGCAGTATACAGGGGGCGCGTGGCTACACCTTC. Its translation: CASSIQGARGYTF.

The chain combines TRBV13 with TRBJ2-3, with 9 bases lining up with TRBD1. Germline assignment: CDR1 PRHDT and CDR2 FYEKMQ (reference sequence). With V trimmed by 0 bases and J by 2 bases, 0 bases remained unmatched. CDR3 length equals 15 residues. For the CDR3, the DNA is TGTGCCAGCAGCTTAGGACAGGGGGCCACAGATACGCAGTATTTT. Protein sequence: CASSLGQGATDTQYF.

The chain couples TRBV7-2 to TRBJ2-1; 12 positions agree with TRBD2. V trimming: 4 bases; J trimming: 9 bases; junction bases outside the gene matches: 7. The CDR3 has 15 amino acids. CDR1 SGHTA and CDR2 FQGNSA come from the germline V gene. Here the CDR3 DNA reads TGTGCCAGCAGCTGGGGACTAGCGGGTGAGAGTGAGCAGTTCTTC. It is translated as CASSWGLAGESEQFF.